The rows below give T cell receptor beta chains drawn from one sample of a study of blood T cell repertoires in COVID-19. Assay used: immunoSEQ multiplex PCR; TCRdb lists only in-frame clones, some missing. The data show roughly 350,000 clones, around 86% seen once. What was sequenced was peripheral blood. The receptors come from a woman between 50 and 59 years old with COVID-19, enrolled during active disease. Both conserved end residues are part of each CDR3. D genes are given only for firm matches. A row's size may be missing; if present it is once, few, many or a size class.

CDR3: CASSPLTSGLNTGELFF
DNA: TGTGCCAGCAGCCCCTTAACTAGCGGCTTGAACACCGGGGAGCTGTTTTTT
V: TRBV2
J: TRBJ2-2
size: NA
D: TRBD2

CDR3: CASSPTSGRYEQYF
DNA: TGTGCCAGCAGCCCGACTAGCGGGAGATACGAGCAGTACTTC
V: TRBV5-4
J: TRBJ2-7
size: once
D: TRBD2

CDR3: CAASGTGPSEQYF
DNA: TGTGCCGCCTCCGGGACAGGTCCGTCCGAGCAGTACTTC
V: TRBV6-6
J: TRBJ2-7
size: once
D: TRBD1

CDR3: CASSGLVSLSAGYTF
DNA: TGTGCCAGCAGTGGGTTGGTCAGTCTCAGTGCTGGCTACACCTTC
V: TRBV2
J: TRBJ1-2
size: NA
D: NA

CDR3: CASTFVGKNTEAFF
DNA: TGTGCCAGTACCTTCGTCGGTAAGAACACTGAAGCTTTCTTT
V: TRBV19
J: TRBJ1-1
size: NA
D: NA

CDR3: CATSRDRETQYF
DNA: TGTGCCACCAGCAGAGATCGTGAGACCCAGTACTTC
V: TRBV15
J: TRBJ2-5
size: NA
D: NA

CDR3: CASSLLAGLSYEQYF
DNA: TGCGCCAGCAGCCTCTTAGCGGGACTCTCCTACGAGCAGTACTTC
V: TRBV5-1
J: TRBJ2-7
size: NA
D: TRBD2

CDR3: CASSQKAGGVYGYTF
DNA: TGTGCCAGCAGCCAAAAGGCAGGGGGCGTTTATGGCTACACCTTC
V: TRBV3-1/TRBV3-2
J: TRBJ1-2
size: NA
D: TRBD1

CDR3: CATSGGVSGYNEQFF
DNA: TGTGCCACCAGCGGAGGGGTTAGCGGGTACAATGAGCAGTTCTTC
V: TRBV15
J: TRBJ2-1
size: NA
D: TRBD2

CDR3: CASSASNTEAFF
DNA: TGTGCCAGCAGCGCAAGCAACACTGAAGCTTTCTTT
V: TRBV21-1
J: TRBJ1-1
size: NA
D: NA

CDR3: CASTWEGMNTEAFF
DNA: TGTGCCAGCACCTGGGAGGGGATGAACACTGAAGCTTTCTTT
V: TRBV7-9
J: TRBJ1-1
size: NA
D: NA

CDR3: CASSLQGRTDTQYF
DNA: TGTGCCAGCAGCCTACAGGGAAGAACAGATACGCAGTATTTT
V: TRBV3-1/TRBV3-2
J: TRBJ2-3
size: NA
D: NA

CDR3: CASSGGLAHYEQYF
DNA: TGCGCCAGCAGTGGGGGACTAGCGCACTACGAGCAGTACTTC
V: TRBV5-1
J: TRBJ2-7
size: NA
D: TRBD2

CDR3: CATSDLTGKEFF
DNA: TGTGCCACCAGTGATTTGACAGGGAAGGAGTTCTTC
V: TRBV24-1
J: TRBJ2-1
size: NA
D: NA

CDR3: CASSLETGADTQYF
DNA: TGTGCCAGCAGCTTGGAGACAGGGGCAGATACGCAGTATTTT
V: TRBV11-2
J: TRBJ2-3
size: NA
D: TRBD1

CDR3: CASSKGTGDTGHIPYF
DNA: TGTGCCAGCAGCAAAGGGACAGGGGATACGGGCCATATTCCGTACTTC
V: TRBV21-1
J: TRBJ2-7
size: NA
D: NA

CDR3: CASSSGTTPLDTQYF
DNA: TGTGCCAGCAGCAGCGGAACTACCCCCCTGGATACGCAGTATTTT
V: TRBV6-5
J: TRBJ2-3
size: NA
D: NA

CDR3: CASSWGLGSYNEQFF
DNA: TGTGCCAGCAGCTGGGGACTAGGGTCCTACAATGAGCAGTTCTTC
V: TRBV5-4
J: TRBJ2-1
size: NA
D: TRBD2

CDR3: CATSDPGTGRGETQYF
DNA: TGTGCCACCAGTGATCCCGGGACAGGGAGGGGTGAGACCCAGTACTTC
V: TRBV24-1
J: TRBJ2-5
size: NA
D: TRBD1

CDR3: CASVTTGTGYTEAFF
DNA: TGTGCCAGCGTCACCACCGGGACAGGGTATACTGAAGCTTTCTTT
V: TRBV18
J: TRBJ1-1
size: NA
D: TRBD1

CDR3: CASSLVAGTGNTEAFF
DNA: TGCGCCAGCAGCTTGGTTGCCGGGACAGGGAACACTGAAGCTTTCTTT
V: TRBV5-1
J: TRBJ1-1
size: NA
D: TRBD1

CDR3: CASSQDRVNQPQHF
DNA: TGTGCCAGCAGCCAAGATCGGGTCAATCAGCCCCAGCATTTT
V: TRBV14
J: TRBJ1-5
size: few
D: NA

CDR3: CASRAPRGWTGELFF
DNA: TGTGCCAGCAGGGCCCCGCGGGGGTGGACCGGGGAGCTGTTTTTT
V: TRBV2
J: TRBJ2-2
size: NA
D: TRBD2

CDR3: CSVEDGGNTYGYTF
DNA: TGCAGCGTTGAAGACGGGGGAAATACCTATGGCTACACCTTC
V: TRBV29-1
J: TRBJ1-2
size: once
D: NA

CDR3: CASSKSGESYNEQFF
DNA: TGTGCCAGTAGTAAATCGGGAGAATCTTACAATGAGCAGTTCTTC
V: TRBV19
J: TRBJ2-1
size: NA
D: NA

CDR3: CASSLGEGFYEQYF
DNA: TGTGCCAGCAGCTTAGGGGAGGGGTTCTACGAGCAGTACTTC
V: TRBV7-9
J: TRBJ2-7
size: few
D: TRBD2

CDR3: CASSLTSGSPGEQYF
DNA: TGCGCCAGCAGCTTAACTAGCGGGAGTCCCGGCGAGCAGTACTTC
V: TRBV5-1
J: TRBJ2-7
size: NA
D: TRBD2

CDR3: CASRAGTGGSPLHF
DNA: TGTGCCAGCAGAGCCGGGACAGGGGGCTCACCCCTCCACTTT
V: TRBV9
J: TRBJ1-6
size: few
D: TRBD1

CDR3: CASSPTGYTEAFF
DNA: TGTGCCAGCAGCCCGACAGGGTACACTGAAGCTTTCTTT
V: TRBV13
J: TRBJ1-1
size: NA
D: TRBD1

CDR3: CASSIRGLDQPQHF
DNA: TGTGCCAGTAGTATTAGAGGGTTGGATCAGCCCCAGCATTTT
V: TRBV19
J: TRBJ1-5
size: NA
D: NA

CDR3: CASSQGQDGMETQYF
DNA: TGTGCCAGCAGCCAAGGACAGGACGGGATGGAGACCCAGTACTTC
V: TRBV5-4
J: TRBJ2-5
size: NA
D: TRBD1

CDR3: CAWSSRLAGVLYEQYF
DNA: TGTGCCTGGAGCTCACGACTAGCGGGCGTTTTGTACGAGCAGTACTTC
V: TRBV30
J: TRBJ2-7
size: NA
D: TRBD2

CDR3: CASSQDRESKYF
DNA: TGCGCCAGCAGCCAAGACAGGGAATCCAAGTACTTC
V: TRBV5-1
J: TRBJ2-7
size: NA
D: TRBD1

CDR3: CASSPLEFSTDTQYF
DNA: TGTGCCAGCAGCCCCTTGGAGTTTAGCACAGATACGCAGTATTTT
V: TRBV3-1/TRBV3-2
J: TRBJ2-3
size: NA
D: NA

CDR3: CASSLLGAGLGKLFF
DNA: TGCGCCAGCAGCTTGCTTGGGGCAGGGTTGGGAAAACTGTTTTTT
V: TRBV5-1
J: TRBJ1-4
size: few
D: NA

CDR3: CASSLNHQQGSEAFF
DNA: TGTGCCAGCAGCTTAAACCACCAACAGGGCTCTGAAGCTTTCTTT
V: TRBV7-8
J: TRBJ1-1
size: NA
D: NA

CDR3: CASTPVGRSYEQYF
DNA: TGTGCCAGCACCCCTGTCGGTAGAAGTTACGAGCAGTACTTC
V: TRBV6-6
J: TRBJ2-7
size: NA
D: NA

CDR3: CASSRQGEETQYF
DNA: TGCGCCAGCAGCAGACAGGGGGAAGAGACCCAGTACTTC
V: TRBV5-1
J: TRBJ2-5
size: NA
D: TRBD1

CDR3: CASIRGGKDYGYTF
DNA: TGTGCCAGCATCAGGGGTGGTAAGGACTATGGCTACACCTTC
V: TRBV6-5
J: TRBJ1-2
size: NA
D: NA

CDR3: CSASLGGENYTF
DNA: TGCAGTGCTAGTCTGGGTGGGGAGAACTACACCTTC
V: TRBV20-1
J: TRBJ1-2
size: NA
D: NA

CDR3: CSVEGGGSGANVLTF
DNA: TGCAGCGTTGAAGGGGGCGGCTCTGGGGCCAACGTCCTGACTTTC
V: TRBV29-1
J: TRBJ2-6
size: NA
D: NA

CDR3: CASSIRFRAGGSDNEQFF
DNA: TGTGCCAGTAGTATACGGTTCCGAGCGGGAGGGTCTGACAATGAGCAGTTCTTC
V: TRBV19
J: TRBJ2-1
size: NA
D: TRBD2

CDR3: CSVASVVRDEQYF
DNA: TGCAGCGTTGCGTCCGTAGTGAGAGACGAGCAGTACTTC
V: TRBV29-1
J: TRBJ2-7
size: few
D: NA